This T cell receptor (beta chain) was observed in a study of cytomegalovirus exposure and HLA in healthy donors. At the level of the study: Falling in the Caucasian-associated ancestry cluster were about 80% of approximately 400 genotyped donors.

The CDR3 has 17 residues. Germline values: CDR1 KGHSH, CDR2 LQKENI. With 3 bases clipped from V and 2 bases from J, the junction kept 9 bases outside the gene matches. Vbeta (60) and Jbeta (13) primers were used in the PCR. Produced via immunoSEQ multiplex PCR; TCRdb's table is partial and in-frame only. Of 200,000 to 250,000 clones listed, approximately 80% are singletons. Study-wide results and caveats: TCR beta V- and J-gene trimming was later associated with a missense DCLRE1C variant. Presence/absence results assume similar sequencing depth per donor, which may not hold. The authors enumerated over 150 TCR beta chains as linked to cytomegalovirus.

As for this clone: Its antigen is unidentified.

The chain carries TRBV18 and TRBJ1-1, with TRBD1 identical over 10 bases. The sequence was collected from a girl aged 5 to 17 in good health and CMV-seronegative. The sequencing sample was made of PBMCs. The CDR3 loop reads CASSPSKTGGVNTEAFF. Here the CDR3 DNA reads TGTGCCAGCTCACCCTCTAAGACAGGGGGCGTCAACACTGAAGCTTTCTTT.